This TCR beta chain is from a study of T-cell reconstitution after alpha-beta-depleted transplantation in children. This clonotype came up a few times. No antigen is known for it. Whole-study results and caveats: T-cell counts and diversity at one year following transplant were attributed mainly to newly produced T cells.

The CDR3 has 12 amino acids. V dropped 5 bases and J dropped 7 bases, with 11 bases sitting between them. CDR1 MDHEN and CDR2 SYDVKM come from the germline V gene. Unique molecular identifiers tagged the TCRbeta library. TCRdb re-called the PCR reads with MiXCR, one entry per CDR3 protein. This sample carries about 76,000 distinct CDR3 sequences, 13% to 15% of them seen once, and the ten largest clones take around 26%. The chain combines TRBV28 with TRBJ1-1, with D perhaps matching TRBD1 (6 bases). The receptor was isolated from a male patient between 2 and 15 years old who had a stem cell transplant for acute lymphoblastic leukemia, so the T cells may come from the graft donor. Specimen: PBMCs, mostly from graft donor cells, collected 180 days after TCRalphabeta/CD19-depleted stem cell transplant. CDR3 protein: CASSTNRVEAFF. For the CDR3, the DNA is TGTGCCAGCAGTACCAACAGGGTTGAAGCTTTCTTT.